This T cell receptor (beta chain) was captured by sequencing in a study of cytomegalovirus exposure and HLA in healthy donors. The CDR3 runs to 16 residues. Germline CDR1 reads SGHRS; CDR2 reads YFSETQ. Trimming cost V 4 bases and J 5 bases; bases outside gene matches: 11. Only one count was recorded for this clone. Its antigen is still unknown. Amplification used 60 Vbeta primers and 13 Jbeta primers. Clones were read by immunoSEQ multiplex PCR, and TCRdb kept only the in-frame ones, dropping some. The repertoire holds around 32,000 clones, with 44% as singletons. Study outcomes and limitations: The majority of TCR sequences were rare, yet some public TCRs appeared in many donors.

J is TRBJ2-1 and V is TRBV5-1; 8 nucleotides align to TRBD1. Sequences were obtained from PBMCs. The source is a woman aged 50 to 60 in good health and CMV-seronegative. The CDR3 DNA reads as TGCGCCAGCAGCCCGGTGGCCGGACAGGGCAACAATGAGCAGTTCTTC. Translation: CASSPVAGQGNNEQFF.